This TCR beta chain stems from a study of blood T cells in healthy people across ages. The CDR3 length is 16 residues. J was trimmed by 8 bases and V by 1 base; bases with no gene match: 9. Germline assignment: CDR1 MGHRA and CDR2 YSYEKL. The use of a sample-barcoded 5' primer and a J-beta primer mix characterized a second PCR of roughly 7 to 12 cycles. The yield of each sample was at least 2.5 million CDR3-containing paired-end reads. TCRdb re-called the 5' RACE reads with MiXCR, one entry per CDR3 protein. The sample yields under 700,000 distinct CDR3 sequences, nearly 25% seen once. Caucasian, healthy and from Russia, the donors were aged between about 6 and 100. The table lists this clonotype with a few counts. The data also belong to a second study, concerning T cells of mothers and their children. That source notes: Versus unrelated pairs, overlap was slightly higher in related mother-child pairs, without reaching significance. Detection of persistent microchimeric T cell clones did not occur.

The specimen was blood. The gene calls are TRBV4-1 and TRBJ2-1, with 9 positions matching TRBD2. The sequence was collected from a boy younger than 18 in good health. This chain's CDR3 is CASSQGGTSRRDEQFF. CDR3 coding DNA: TGCGCCAGCAGCCAAGGGGGGACTAGCAGAAGGGATGAGCAGTTCTTC.